Shown below are 10 T cell receptor beta chains from a single sample sequenced in a study of T cell changes during pregnancy in multiple sclerosis (dated by TCRdb to about 2019). Libraries were built with the immunoSEQ multiplex PCR assay. TCRdb mirrors the immuneACCESS table, restricted to in-frame sequences. Some clones are absent from its copies; in checked studies, under half trace to an unresolved V gene, and the reason for the others is unknown. This sample gives about 39,000 clones in total; 93% of them show up just once. Clones ranked in the top ten supply 0.35% to 0.45% of the sample. Sequencing was performed on CD4+ T cells from peripheral blood mononuclear cells, taken in the first trimester of pregnancy. These TCRs come from a female donor with multiple sclerosis, enrolled in a pregnancy study.

The gene calls are TRBV19 and TRBJ2-3; 9 positions match TRBD2. After removal of 5 bases from V and 2 bases from J, the junction contained 11 bases not matched to a gene. Germline-derived CDR1 and CDR2 are LNHDA and SQIVND (reference sequence). The CDR3 extends over 17 amino acids. The chain's CDR3 is CASSDGRSSGVTDTQYF. In DNA form, the CDR3 reads TGTGCCAGTAGTGACGGGAGGTCTAGCGGGGTCACAGATACGCAGTATTTT.

V and J are TRBV6-6 and TRBJ1-1, with 7 bases identical to TRBD1. J was trimmed by 4 bases and V by 5 bases; bases with no gene match: 7. Germline V CDR1 and CDR2: MNHNY, SVGAGI (reference sequence). CDR3 length equals 14 residues. The CDR3 region is CASSRQGLGTEAFF. In DNA form, the CDR3 reads TGTGCCAGCAGTAGACAGGGTTTAGGCACTGAAGCTTTCTTT.

This rearrangement joins TRBV10-3 to TRBJ1-2, with 9 bases identical to TRBD1. Germline CDR1 reads ENHRY; CDR2 reads SYGVKD. The junction had 15 bases not matched to a gene; V was cut back by 11 bases and J by 8 bases. The CDR3 extends over 14 amino acids. Here the CDR3 reads CAVQGARVREGYTF. The CDR3 nucleotides read TGTGCCGTACAGGGGGCGCGGGTGCGGGAGGGCTACACCTTC.

The table lists this clone with a few counts. The CDR3 loop reads CASSIQGNTEAFF. DNA of the CDR3: TGTGCCAGCAGCATACAGGGAAACACTGAAGCTTTCTTT. This rearrangement joins TRBV7-6 to TRBJ1-1; TRBD1 is a possible D gene (6 bases). This CDR3 has 13 amino acids. Germline V gene data show CDR1 as SGHVS and CDR2 as FNYEAQ. Trimming removed 5 bases at V and 2 bases at J, with 9 bases between.

This chain uses TRBV7-6 with TRBJ2-1, with D maybe TRBD1 (6 bases). V was cut by 0 bases and J by 2 bases, with 11 bases left in between. Germline assignment: CDR1 SGHVS and CDR2 FNYEAQ. This CDR3 region has 16 residues. The CDR3 DNA reads as TGTGCCAGCAGCTTAGCGCCGGCAGGGGCCTACAATGAGCAGTTCTTC. As protein: CASSLAPAGAYNEQFF.

This chain joins TRBV6-1 and TRBJ2-7; a weak D match, TRBD1 (6 bases). Trimming left V 0 bases short and J 9 bases short, with 15 bases between. Germline assignment: CDR1 MNHNS and CDR2 SASEGT. The CDR3 spans 14 residues. The DNA of the CDR3 is TGTGCCAGCAGTGAAGCGCCCTGGCAGGGGAGGCAGTACTTC. This gives the protein CASSEAPWQGRQYF.

The V call is TRBV19, the J call TRBJ1-5; a possible D gene is TRBD1 (6 bases). The CDR3 sequence is 17 residues long. V was pared by 4 bases and J by 0 bases, with 16 bases between. CDR1 LNHDA and CDR2 SQIVND come from the germline V gene (reference sequence). Here the CDR3 DNA reads TGTGCCAGTAGTAGCCAACTCGACAGGTATAGCAATCAGCCCCAGCATTTT. Its translation is CASSSQLDRYSNQPQHF.

The chain joins TRBV7-6 to TRBJ2-7; 7 bases are shared with TRBD2. The CDR3 loop spans 15 amino acids. Losses at the gene ends were 5 bases for V and 1 base for J; bases not matched to a gene: 8. Germline-derived CDR1 and CDR2 are SGHVS and FNYEAQ. The CDR3 DNA sequence: TGTGCCAGCAGCCTGCGGACTAGTTCTTCCTACGAGCAGTACTTC. It codes for CASSLRTSSSYEQYF.

This clone has just one count. The chain is built from TRBV27 and TRBJ1-6; no clear D. Between the trimmed V and J ends, which lost 6 bases and 8 bases, there was a span of 14 bases. The CDR3 runs to 14 residues. Germline V gene lookup returns CDR1 MNHEY and CDR2 SMNVEV (reference sequence). For the CDR3, the DNA is TGTGCCAGCAGACAAACACCCCCAGATTCACCCCTCCACTTT. Its translation: CASRQTPPDSPLHF.

J is TRBJ2-2 and V is TRBV5-1; no firm D call. Germline CDR1 and CDR2: SGHRS and YFSETQ. This CDR3 region has 13 residues. V lost 4 bases and J 8 bases, leaving 12 bases between the germline ends. CDR3 bases: TGCGCCAGCAGCCCCTTTAGTGCTGGGGAGCTGTTTTTT. This translates into CASSPFSAGELFF.